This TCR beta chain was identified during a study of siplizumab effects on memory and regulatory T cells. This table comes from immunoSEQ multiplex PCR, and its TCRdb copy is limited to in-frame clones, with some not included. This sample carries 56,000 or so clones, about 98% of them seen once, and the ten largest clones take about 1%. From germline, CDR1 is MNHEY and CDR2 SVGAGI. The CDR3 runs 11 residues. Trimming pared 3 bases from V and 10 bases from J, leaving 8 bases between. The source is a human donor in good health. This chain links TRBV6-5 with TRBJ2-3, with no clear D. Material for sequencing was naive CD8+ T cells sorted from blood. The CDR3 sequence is CASSYPPSQYF. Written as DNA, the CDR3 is TGTGCCAGCAGTTATCCTCCTTCGCAGTATTTT.